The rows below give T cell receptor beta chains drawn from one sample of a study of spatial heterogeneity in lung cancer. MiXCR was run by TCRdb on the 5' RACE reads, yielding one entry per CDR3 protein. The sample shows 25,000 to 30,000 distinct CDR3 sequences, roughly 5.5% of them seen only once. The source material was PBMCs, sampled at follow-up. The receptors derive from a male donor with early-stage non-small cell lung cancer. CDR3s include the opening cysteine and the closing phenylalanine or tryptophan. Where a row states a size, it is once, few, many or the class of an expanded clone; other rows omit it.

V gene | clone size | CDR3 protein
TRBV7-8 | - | CASSPAWGALGEQFF
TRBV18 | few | CASRPRDNSYNEQFF
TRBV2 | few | CASTAQTQGLAGVGELFF
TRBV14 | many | CASSADRGLSQETQYF
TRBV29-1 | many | CSVAEPGVNTEAFF
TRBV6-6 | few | CASSIQMNTEAFF
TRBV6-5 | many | CASSYSIPGTGGVTDTQYF
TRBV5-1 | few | CASSSGQGVDEQYF
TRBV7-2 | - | CASSLSGQNTGYGYTF
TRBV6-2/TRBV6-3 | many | CASGPGPDTQYF
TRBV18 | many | CASSPTTASGGWGDGAFF
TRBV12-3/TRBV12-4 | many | CASAPVLGSYGYTF
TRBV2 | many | CASKKRGTTDTQYF
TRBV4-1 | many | CASSQFHPGQGYGYTF
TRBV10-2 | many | CASSEFGFGELFF
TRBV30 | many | CAWASGGGYEQYF
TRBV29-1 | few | CSARKNTGELFF
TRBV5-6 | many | CASSLGRVDQPQHF
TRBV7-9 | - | CASRPGRLAGSTDTQYF
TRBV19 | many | CASSSGQGRYQPQFF
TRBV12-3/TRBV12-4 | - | CASSPSSGANSPLHF
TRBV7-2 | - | CASSLVRGDFLYNEQFF
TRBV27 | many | CASTTGLVTGELFF
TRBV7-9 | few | CASSLSTGVDSPLHF
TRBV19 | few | CASHRTTGLNYGYTF
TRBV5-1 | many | CASSLDQGTYEQYF
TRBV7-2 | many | CASSLAPWDYQPQHF
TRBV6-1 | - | CASSQQSPNEKLFF
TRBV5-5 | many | CASTLVEGGGANVLTF
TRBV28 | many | CASSLIRVNTEAFF
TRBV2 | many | CASTSTYNEQFF
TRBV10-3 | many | CAIRVNRGRLYEQYF
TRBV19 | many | CASRPGTALSNQPQHF
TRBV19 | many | CASTLGGKGSYNEQFF
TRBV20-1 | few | CSARPQLAGAFNEQFF
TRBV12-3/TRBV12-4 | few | CASSRLYNEQFF
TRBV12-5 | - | CASGLVTGGAFF
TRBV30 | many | CAWSGQGGEKLFF
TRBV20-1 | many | CSARPWGTGELFF
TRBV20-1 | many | CSATKANGEAFF
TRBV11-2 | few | CASSLGADTGELFF
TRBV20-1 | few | CSARPGTSRDTQYF
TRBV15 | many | CATSTGLGGGRYEQFF
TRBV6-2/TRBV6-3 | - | CASSSGPAATKHF
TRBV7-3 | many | CASSQGANTEAFF
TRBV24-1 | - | CATSDVLQGIGSPGELFF
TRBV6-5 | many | CASSYDRQLYGYTF
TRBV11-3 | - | CASTLQRDNLPLHF
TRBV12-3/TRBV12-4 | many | CASSGDRGAYGYTF
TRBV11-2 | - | CASSPTGLEQFF
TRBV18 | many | CASSPPGQGVGGANVLTF
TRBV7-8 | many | CASSTGGAGTGELFF
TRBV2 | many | CASSESSSSGVGSYNEQFF
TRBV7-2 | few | CASSLHRQGMMNTEAFF
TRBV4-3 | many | CASSQDPFRQGRYGYTF
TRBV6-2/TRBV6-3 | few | CASRGTSGYNEQFF
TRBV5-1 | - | CASSPTVGGTGELFF
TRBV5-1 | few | CASSFGTGGEKLFF
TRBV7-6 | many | CASSHRRQRFTDTQYF
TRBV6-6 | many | CASRDVTGDFGYTF